This TCR beta chain was retrieved from a study of T-cell reconstitution after alpha-beta-depleted transplantation in children. General study findings and limits: After transplant, at about two months, alpha-beta T cells were reportedly derived from several hundred expanded graft clones. Diversity and T-cell counts at one year after transplant derived mostly from new T cells. It was surviving recipient T cells and thymic progenitors that gave some patients high TCRbeta diversity at day 60.

In germline, CDR1 is SGHVS, CDR2 FNYEAQ. After removal of 5 bases from V and 2 bases from J, the junction contained 5 bases not matched to a gene. This CDR3 is 16 amino acids long. TCRbeta library preparation incorporated unique molecular identifiers. From the PCR reads, TCRdb called clonotypes with MiXCR, one entry per CDR3 protein. Among about 600,000 distinct CDR3 sequences listed, over 10% were seen once. Concerning this clonotype itself: The antigen is not known. A much larger clone is a single base away; this may be a read error.

The chain uses TRBV7-6 and TRBJ2-7, with 14 bases identical to TRBD2. Sequencing used PBMCs, mostly from graft donor cells, obtained 360 days after TCRalphabeta/CD19-depleted stem cell transplant. The receptor's source is a male patient aged 10-17 years who had a stem cell transplant for acute myeloid leukemia, so the T cells may come from the graft donor. Here the CDR3 reads CASSPGLAGAPYEQYF. In DNA form, the CDR3 reads TGTGCCAGCAGCCCGGGACTAGCGGGAGCCCCCTACGAGCAGTACTTC.